This T cell receptor (beta chain) comes out of a study of blood T cell repertoires in COVID-19. Authors' methods: Reference gene primer amplification yielded estimated nucleated cell counts. Sequencing was performed with immunoSEQ multiplex PCR; in TCRdb, only in-frame clones are kept and a portion is missing. The V and J calls and clone size are taken from that table; D and trimming were inferred from the DNA. The sample holds over 85,000 clones; over 75% are singletons and the top ten take around 7%. The CDR3 runs 14 residues. Losses at the gene ends were 1 base for V and 7 bases for J; bases not matched to a gene: 2. CDR1 and CDR2 (germline): SGHAT, FQNNGV.

Sequencing was carried out using peripheral blood. The rearrangement links TRBV11-2 to TRBJ2-1; 9 nucleotides agree with TRBD2. The sequence was obtained from a human donor with acute or convalescent COVID-19. The donor label of this sample is uncertain. CDR3 in DNA: TGTGCCAGCAGCTTAGGTAGCGGGGGAAATGAGCAGTTCTTC. Protein product: CASSLGSGGNEQFF.